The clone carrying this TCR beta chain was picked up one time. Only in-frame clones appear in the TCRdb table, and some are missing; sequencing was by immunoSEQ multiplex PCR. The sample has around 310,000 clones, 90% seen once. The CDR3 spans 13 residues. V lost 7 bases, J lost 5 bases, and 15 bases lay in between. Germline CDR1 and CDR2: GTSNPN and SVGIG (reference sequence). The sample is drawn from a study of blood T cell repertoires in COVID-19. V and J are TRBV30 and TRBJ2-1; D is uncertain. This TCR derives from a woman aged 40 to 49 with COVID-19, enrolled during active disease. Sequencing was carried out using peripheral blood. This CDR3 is CALLGEANNEQFF. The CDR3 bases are TGTGCCTTGCTAGGAGAGGCAAACAATGAGCAGTTCTTC.